The clone carrying this TCR beta chain was recorded once. The data were taken from a study of identical twins. TCRdb re-called the 5' RACE reads through MiXCR, storing one row per CDR3 protein. In the table there are about 730,000 distinct CDR3 sequences, around 20% of which are singletons. The germline V gene encodes CDR1 SGHTA and CDR2 FQGNSA. Trimming removed 4 bases from V and 6 bases from J, with 16 bases in between. The CDR3 contains 14 residues. The sample was also linked to a second study, of T cells expressing NK-cell markers. That source reports: Eight donors were sequenced, seven testing HCMV-seropositive and one testing seronegative. Six of the donors carried dominant NKG2C+ clonotypes that took up about 1.0-7.0% of their CD8+ T cells.

This receptor was obtained from a woman between 18 and 30 years old in good health. This rearrangement joins TRBV7-2 to TRBJ2-7; perhaps TRBD2 as D (6 bases). Sequenced sample: PBMCs. CDR3 protein: CASSSRRLASEQYF. The CDR3 DNA reads TGTGCCAGCAGCTCCAGACGTCTAGCGAGCGAGCAGTACTTC. The variable domain in full, with the rest retrieved from reference TRBV7-2 and TRBJ2-7, is GAGVSQSPSNKVTEKGKDVELRCDPISGHTALYWYRQSLGQGLEFLIYFQGNSAPDKSGLPSDRFSAERTGGSVSTLTIQRTQQEDSAVYLCASSSRRLASEQYFGPGTRLTVT.